Presented here are 25 T cell receptor beta chains from one specimen sequenced in a study of neurological immune-mediated disorders. TCRdb re-derived calls from the 5' RACE reads in MiXCR, one entry per CDR3 protein. The table lists more than 40,000 distinct CDR3 sequences, approximately 14% of them singletons. The sequencing sample was made of CD4+ T cells from blood. The receptor source for this set is a woman aged 60-75 years with HTLV-1-associated myelopathy (HAM/TSP).

In this sample, this clonotype turned up many times. The V gene is TRBV6-5, the J gene TRBJ1-2; D possibly corresponds to TRBD1 (6 bases). This CDR3 contains 14 residues. Per germline, CDR1 MNHEY and CDR2 SVGAGI. V lost 5 bases, J lost 6 bases, and 16 bases lay in between. This CDR3 is CASSPQGKGDGYTF. CDR3 DNA: TGTGCCAGCAGTCCGCAGGGGAAGGGAGATGGCTACACCTTC.

This clonotype was seen at least ten times. The J gene is TRBJ2-6, the V gene TRBV5-1, with TRBD2 matching over 8 bases. In germline, CDR1 is SGHRS, CDR2 YFSETQ. With 2 bases clipped from V and 0 bases from J, the junction kept 7 bases outside the gene matches. The CDR3 consists of 18 residues. The CDR3 coding sequence is TGCGCCAGCAGCTTAGCGGGGGCCCTAATCTCTGGGGCCAACGTCCTGACTTTC. It yields the protein CASSLAGALISGANVLTF.

This clonotype was counted ten times or more. This chain joins TRBV6-2 or TRBV6-3 and TRBJ2-2, with D tentatively TRBD1 (6 bases). Germline CDR1 MNHEY, CDR2 SVGEGT. CDR3 length: 15 residues. Trimming left V 6 bases short and J 0 bases short, with 11 bases between. This CDR3 is CASSRQDPNTGELFF. The CDR3 bases are TGTGCCAGCAGCCGACAGGACCCGAACACCGGGGAGCTGTTTTTT.

This clonotype was found many times. The chain couples TRBV5-1 to TRBJ1-6; D possibly corresponds to TRBD1 (5 bases). The CDR3 sequence is 14 residues long. The V gene lost 4 bases and the J gene lost 13 bases, with 18 bases spanning the gap. Looked up from germline, CDR1 is SGHRS and CDR2 is YFSETQ. CDR3 loop: CASSPEGSRIPLHF. The CDR3 bases are TGCGCCAGCAGCCCCGAGGGGTCCCGGATTCCCCTCCACTTT.

This clonotype was counted many times. CDR3 in amino acids: CSARGSGGPKGDEQFF. The CDR3 DNA follows: TGCAGTGCTAGGGGGAGCGGGGGCCCCAAGGGCGATGAGCAGTTCTTC. The chain carries TRBV20-1 and TRBJ2-1, with TRBD2 identical over 8 bases. V trimming: 3 bases; J trimming: 8 bases; junction bases outside the gene matches: 15. Germline CDR1 reads DFQATT; CDR2 reads SNEGSKA (reference sequence). The CDR3 loop spans 16 amino acids.

The table lists this clonotype with many counts. J is TRBJ1-1 and V is TRBV20-1, with 9 bases lining up with TRBD1. Germline values: CDR1 DFQATT, CDR2 SNEGSKA (reference sequence). CDR3 length equals 15 residues. V shed 0 bases, J shed 6 bases, and the junction held 8 bases outside the gene matches. The CDR3, as DNA: TGCAGTGCTAGAGAGGACAGGGGATGGGGGGCTGAAGCTTTCTTT. Amino acids: CSAREDRGWGAEAFF.

This clonotype came up many times. The chain has TRBV3-1 and TRBJ2-3; the match to TRBD2 covers 7 bases. Germline V gene lookup returns CDR1 LGHDT and CDR2 YNNKEL (reference sequence). V lost 2 bases, J lost 10 bases, and 3 bases stayed unmatched. The CDR3 sequence is 12 residues long. The CDR3 nucleotides read TGTGCCAGCAGCCAAATTCGGGGGGCGCAGTATTTT. It translates to CASSQIRGAQYF.

This clonotype was recorded many times. The chain combines TRBV20-1 with TRBJ2-1; a weak D match, TRBD1 (6 bases). The CDR3 has 15 amino acids. The V gene's germline CDR1 is DFQATT and CDR2 SNEGSKA (reference sequence). V was clipped by 6 bases and J by 5 bases, with 20 bases between them. Here the CDR3 DNA reads TGCAGTGCCCCGGAAAGGGCAGGGGAAAACAATGAGCAGTTCTTC. This translates into CSAPERAGENNEQFF.

Worth noting for this clonotype: The junction shows a germline mismatch at one end, possibly a read error. DNA for the CDR3: TGTGCAAGCTCACCGACAGTAACCCCCTACGAGAAGTACTTC. It codes for CASSPTVTPYEKYF. The chain links TRBV18 to TRBJ2-7; D is perhaps TRBD1 (5 bases). Germline assignment: CDR1 KGHSH and CDR2 LQKENI. The CDR3 has 14 residues.

The chain couples TRBV7-9 to TRBJ2-7, with D tentatively TRBD1 (6 bases). V was shortened by 4 bases and J by 2 bases, with 18 bases between the two germline ends. The CDR3 runs 16 residues. From germline, CDR1 is SEHNR and CDR2 FQNEAQ (reference sequence). The CDR3 DNA follows: TGTGCCAGCAGCTCGGACCCGGTACAGGGTACCTACGAGCAGTACTTC. Translation gives CASSSDPVQGTYEQYF.

The table lists this clonotype with many counts. The V call is TRBV20-1, the J call TRBJ2-3; tentatively, D is TRBD1 (5 bases). Between the trimmed V and J ends, which lost 2 bases and 5 bases, there was a span of 11 bases. The CDR3 extends over 13 amino acids. Germline lookup yields CDR1 DFQATT and CDR2 SNEGSKA (reference sequence). CDR3 nucleotide sequence: TGCAGTGCTAGATTTGGGGCCAGAGATACGCAGTATTTT. Protein sequence: CSARFGARDTQYF.

The V gene is TRBV11-3, the J gene TRBJ2-3; D possibly matches TRBD1 or TRBD2 (5 bases each). The V gene lost 5 bases and the J gene lost 1 base, with 16 bases spanning the gap. This CDR3 is built from 16 residues. Germline CDR1 SGHNT, CDR2 YENEEA. The DNA of the CDR3 is TGTGCCAGCAGCCCGCTGGGACGGGAAGGCACAGATACGCAGTATTTT. It codes for CASSPLGREGTDTQYF.

This clonotype has at least ten counts. V is TRBV2 and J is TRBJ2-1, with 13 bases that match TRBD2. The germline gives CDR1 SNHLY, CDR2 FYNNEI. The CDR3 spans 20 residues. V trimming: 5 bases; J trimming: 0 bases; junction bases outside the gene matches: 13. The CDR3 is CASSSPWTSGGSSSYNEQFF. Here the CDR3 DNA reads TGTGCCAGCAGTTCCCCTTGGACTAGCGGGGGCTCCAGCTCCTACAATGAGCAGTTCTTC.

The genes are TRBV5-1 and TRBJ2-7; unclear D gene. The CDR3 length is 15 residues. The germline V gene has CDR1 SGHRS and CDR2 YFSETQ. V was trimmed by 3 bases and J by 2 bases, leaving 15 bases between them. The CDR3 DNA reads TGCGCCAGCAGCTCCTTATCTACTGGGGCCTACGAGCAGTACTTC. It codes for CASSSLSTGAYEQYF.

The sample holds many counts of this clonotype. The chain is built from TRBV3-1 and TRBJ2-1, with TRBD1 identical over 8 bases. The CDR3 sequence is 17 residues long. In germline, CDR1 is LGHDT, CDR2 YNNKEL (reference sequence). The V and J ends lost 4 bases and 5 bases, in that order; junction bases with no gene match: 13. In DNA form, the CDR3 reads TGTGCCAGCAGCCCTTTGGGTACAGGGGGAAAGGACAATGAGCAGTTCTTC. It specifies CASSPLGTGGKDNEQFF.

This clonotype has at least ten counts. CDR3 nucleotide sequence: TGCGCCAGCAGCTTGTACTCTCCGGGACAGGAAAATTCACCCCTCCACTTT. Amino acid sequence: CASSLYSPGQENSPLHF. The V and J genes are TRBV5-1 and TRBJ1-6, with 8 bases identical to TRBD1. The CDR3 has 17 amino acids. Trimming cost V 1 base and J 7 bases; bases outside gene matches: 10. CDR1 is SGHRS and CDR2 is YFSETQ in the germline V gene.

The chain links TRBV7-3 to TRBJ1-1, with D maybe TRBD1 (5 bases). The CDR3 has 14 residues. V lost 5 bases, J lost 7 bases, and 17 bases lay in between. Germline assignment: CDR1 SGHTA and CDR2 FQGTGA. CDR3 sequence: CASSLSGGEIEAFF. As DNA, the CDR3 is TGTGCCAGCAGCCTCTCTGGAGGGGAAATTGAAGCTTTCTTT.

This clonotype was seen ten or more times. The CDR3 nucleotides are TGCAGTGCCAAAATTAGCGGGGTACAATACGAGCAGTACTTC. Its protein is CSAKISGVQYEQYF. J is TRBJ2-7 and V is TRBV20-1; 8 bases fit TRBD2. CDR3 length equals 14 residues. From germline, CDR1 is DFQATT and CDR2 SNEGSKA (reference sequence). The V gene end was trimmed by 6 bases and the J gene end by 4 bases; junction bases not matched to a gene: 11.

This clonotype was counted many times. CDR3 nucleotides: TGTGCCAGCAGCTTAAATTTGGGGACAGTATACAATGAGCAGTTCTTC. Translated: CASSLNLGTVYNEQFF. The V gene is TRBV7-3, the J gene TRBJ2-1; the match to TRBD1 covers 7 bases. Germline CDR1 is SGHTA and CDR2 is FQGTGA. This CDR3 comprises 16 residues. Trimming took 1 base from V and 4 from J; bases not matched to a gene: 7.

This clonotype occurred many times. The chain employs TRBV4-1 and TRBJ1-2, with D hard to call. Per germline, CDR1 MGHRA and CDR2 YSYEKL. CDR3 length: 14 residues. Trimming cost V 2 bases and J 7 bases, with 14 bases left between them. The CDR3 nucleotides are TGCGCCAGCAGCCAACAACCCTCTGGGCTTGGCTACACCTTC. Its protein is CASSQQPSGLGYTF.

The gene calls are TRBV7-8 and TRBJ2-7; D may match TRBD1 or TRBD2 (5 bases each). Germline V CDR1 and CDR2: SGHVS, FQNEAQ. This CDR3 is 14 amino acids long. Trimming left V 1 base short and J 2 bases short, with 9 bases between. The CDR3 sequence: CASSLGGDAYEQYF. The CDR3 region has the DNA TGTGCCAGCAGCTTAGGAGGGGACGCCTACGAGCAGTACTTC. The full variable domain, with the rest looked up from reference TRBV7-8 and TRBJ2-7, is GAGVSQSPRYKVAKRGQDVALRCDPISGHVSLFWYQQALGQGPEFLTYFQNEAQLDKSGLPSDRFFAERPEGSVSTLKIQRTQQEDSAVYLCASSLGGDAYEQYFGPGTRLTVT.

The table lists this clonotype with many counts. The rearrangement uses TRBV3-1 and TRBJ1-3, with unresolved D. CDR1 and CDR2 (germline): LGHDT, YNNKEL (reference sequence). With 2 bases removed from V and 5 bases from J, the gap between germline ends came to 4 bases. The CDR3 covers 12 residues. CDR3 sequence: CASSQIRNTIYF. CDR3 nucleotide sequence: TGTGCCAGCAGCCAAATAAGAAACACCATATATTTT. Full variable domain (outside the CDR3, taken from reference TRBV3-1 and TRBJ1-3): DTAVSQTPKYLVTQMGNDKSIKCEQNLGHDTMYWYKQDSKKFLKIMFSYNNKELIINETVPNRFSPKSPDKAHLNLHINSLELGDSAVYFCASSQIRNTIYFGEGSWLTVV.

This clonotype was seen many times. This sequence joins TRBV12-3 or TRBV12-4 and TRBJ1-1; maybe TRBD1 (5 bases). V was cut by 1 base and J by 3 bases, with 9 bases left in between. The CDR3 runs to 14 residues. The CDR3 DNA reads TGTGCCAGCAGTTTAGGGGAAGGGGACACTGAAGCTTTCTTT. Translating gives CASSLGEGDTEAFF.

This clonotype was counted at least ten times. CDR3 nucleotides: TGTGCCAGCAACCGGGACTCCCCTCACACAGATACGCAGTATTTT. Its protein product is CASNRDSPHTDTQYF. This chain links TRBV12-3 or TRBV12-4 with TRBJ2-3; the D gene is possibly TRBD2 (6 bases). The CDR3 is 15 amino acids. V gave up 7 bases and J gave up 2 bases, with 16 bases separating them.

This clonotype was recorded only once. The gene calls are TRBV3-1 and TRBJ2-3, with TRBD2 identical over 9 bases. Germline values: CDR1 LGHDT, CDR2 YNNKEL (reference sequence). The CDR3 contains 16 residues. Trimming removed 5 bases from V and 0 bases from J; junction bases left unmatched: 6. CDR3 nucleotides: TGTGCCAGCAGCATAGGGACTAGCAGTAGCACAGATACGCAGTATTTT. Translated: CASSIGTSSSTDTQYF.